These T cell receptor beta chains were read from a single sample in a study of early T cells in non-severe SARS-CoV-2 infection. Via MiXCR, TCRdb re-called the 5' RACE reads, giving one row per CDR3 protein. The profile shows some 50,000 distinct CDR3 sequences, less than 4.5% of them singletons. The sample consisted of whole blood. The receptors were gathered from an adult who was a healthcare worker with PCR-confirmed SARS-CoV-2 infection or an uninfected control (not recorded which). CDR3s include the opening cysteine and the closing phenylalanine or tryptophan. The order of the fields is D gene, clone size, J gene, CDR3 length, V gene, CDR3 protein, CDR3 DNA. D genes are given only for firm matches. Clone size is given for some rows only: seen once, a few or many times, or a class if the clone is expanded.

>TRBD1|few|TRBJ2-7|15|TRBV27
CASSIQGAPSYEQYF
TGTGCCAGCAGCATACAGGGGGCCCCCTCCTACGAGCAGTACTTC
>.|few|TRBJ1-1|13|TRBV29-1
CSGSATANTEAFF
TGCAGCGGGTCAGCTACCGCGAACACTGAAGCTTTCTTT
>.|.|TRBJ1-2|13|TRBV7-9
CASSEKDSHTYTF
TGTGCCAGCAGTGAGAAGGACAGCCATACCTACACCTTC
>TRBD1|many|TRBJ2-3|15|TRBV19
CASSGQGANTDTQYF
TGTGCCAGTAGCGGACAGGGCGCCAACACAGATACGCAGTATTTT
>.|many|TRBJ2-7|14|TRBV7-9
CASSSGLQGFEQYF
TGTGCCAGCAGCTCCGGATTACAGGGTTTCGAGCAGTACTTC
>TRBD2|many|TRBJ2-7|14|TRBV5-1
CASSFGGSNYEQYF
TGCGCCAGCAGCTTCGGCGGGAGTAACTACGAGCAGTACTTC
>.|few|TRBJ2-1|15|TRBV6-1
CASTRSGLVYNEQFF
TGTGCCAGCACCCGAAGCGGACTCGTCTACAATGAGCAGTTCTTC
>TRBD2|many|TRBJ2-7|15|TRBV7-2
CASSLASGGAYEQYF
TGTGCCAGCAGCTTAGCTAGCGGGGGGGCCTACGAGCAGTACTTC
>.|few|TRBJ1-1|11|TRBV29-1
CSVEQGEGAFF
TGCAGCGTGGAGCAGGGAGAGGGAGCTTTCTTT
>.|many|TRBJ1-5|14|TRBV29-1
CSVSQELSNQPQHF
TGCAGCGTTTCTCAAGAACTTAGCAATCAGCCCCAGCATTTT
>.|many|TRBJ2-6|15|TRBV27
CASSPRLRGANVLTF
TGTGCCAGCAGTCCGCGATTGAGGGGGGCCAACGTCCTGACTTTC
>TRBD2|many|TRBJ2-1|16|TRBV19
CASRRTSGRAGNEQFF
TGTGCCAGTAGAAGGACTAGCGGGAGGGCCGGCAATGAGCAGTTCTTC
>.|many|TRBJ2-1|14|TRBV9
CASSALGRYNEQFF
TGTGCCAGCAGCGCCTTGGGAAGATACAATGAGCAGTTCTTC
>.|.|TRBJ2-5|13|TRBV23-1
CASSQSKLPRYNF
TGCGCCAGCAGTCAATCTAAGTTGCCCCGCTATAACTTC
>TRBD1|.|TRBJ2-3|14|TRBV6-2/TRBV6-3
CASTQGDFPDTQYF
TGTGCCAGCACCCAGGGGGATTTCCCAGATACGCAGTATTTT
>.|.|TRBJ2-1|16|TRBV5-1
CASSSSPWTVRSEQFF
TGCGCCAGCAGCTCTTCCCCCTGGACAGTTAGGAGTGAGCAGTTCTTC
>.|many|TRBJ2-2|14|TRBV7-2
CASSLETGSGELFF
TGTGCCAGCAGCTTAGAAACGGGATCCGGGGAGCTGTTTTTT
>.|many|TRBJ1-6|14|TRBV6-6
CASSTRGGASPLHF
TGTGCCAGCAGTACGCGGGGCGGGGCTTCACCCCTCCACTTT
>.|.|TRBJ2-6|16|TRBV5-1
CASSLEWISGANVLTF
TGCGCCAGCAGCCTGGAGTGGATCTCTGGGGCCAACGTCCTGACTTTC
>.|many|TRBJ2-5|15|TRBV11-2
CASSLDGEPSETQYF
TGTGCCAGCAGCTTAGACGGGGAGCCGTCAGAGACCCAGTACTTC
>.|many|TRBJ2-1|15|TRBV24-1
CATSDLGGRYNEQFF
TGTGCCACCAGTGATTTAGGGGGACGGTACAATGAGCAGTTCTTC
>.|many|TRBJ1-1|12|TRBV6-6
CASSYQNTEAFF
TGTGCCAGCAGTTACCAGAACACTGAAGCTTTCTTT
>TRBD1|many|TRBJ1-1|17|TRBV6-6
CASKKTGWGAMNTEAFF
TGTGCCAGCAAAAAGACAGGGTGGGGGGCCATGAACACTGAAGCTTTCTTT
>TRBD1|many|TRBJ1-2|15|TRBV6-6
CASSALLQGALGYTF
TGTGCCAGCAGTGCCTTACTCCAGGGGGCGCTTGGCTACACCTTC
>.|.|TRBJ1-5|15|TRBV10-2
CASSEISNPNQPQHF
TGCGCCAGCAGTGAGATCAGCAATCCTAATCAGCCCCAGCATTTT
>.|.|TRBJ2-1|18|TRBV7-9
CASSGRDSGDRSYNEQFF
TGTGCCAGCAGCGGAAGGGACAGCGGGGACCGCTCCTACAATGAGCAGTTCTTC
>TRBD1|many|TRBJ1-2|15|TRBV30
CASARQGTSNYGYTF
TGTGCCTCCGCCAGACAGGGGACTTCTAACTATGGCTACACCTTC
>.|few|TRBJ1-5|15|TRBV7-8
CASSLDGKQNQPQHF
TGTGCCAGCAGCTTAGATGGGAAGCAAAATCAGCCCCAGCATTTT
>.|many|TRBJ2-6|16|TRBV10-3
CAISSPTSSGANVLTF
TGTGCCATCAGTTCCCCGACTTCCTCTGGGGCCAACGTCCTGACTTTC
>.|many|TRBJ1-4|14|TRBV20-1
CSAQTAEGGEKLFF
TGCAGTGCTCAGACGGCTGAGGGAGGTGAAAAACTGTTTTTT
>.|many|TRBJ2-5|15|TRBV7-2
CASSLAHVKKETQYF
TGTGCCAGCAGCTTAGCGCATGTCAAGAAAGAGACCCAGTACTTC
>.|few|TRBJ2-3|13|TRBV5-5
CASKGGAADTQYF
TGTGCCTCCAAGGGTGGGGCGGCAGATACGCAGTATTTT